This is a list of T cell receptor beta chains from one sample in a study of cytomegalovirus exposure and HLA in healthy donors. Assay used: immunoSEQ multiplex PCR; TCRdb lists only in-frame clones, some missing. The table has 65,000 or so clones, around 62% seen once. Sequencing was done on a sample of PBMCs. The origin of the receptors is a man aged 25-40 years in good health and CMV-seronegative. Both conserved end residues are part of each CDR3. Fields, in order: D gene, clone size, V gene, J gene, CDR3 DNA, CDR3 protein. A D gene is named only where the DNA matches it firmly. Rows may omit the clone size; those that give it use once, few, many or a size class.

D gene: -; clone size: -; V gene: TRBV18; J gene: TRBJ1-1; CDR3 DNA: TGTGCCAGCTCACCGAACAGCCAGGGCACTGAAGCTTTCTTT; CDR3 protein: CASSPNSQGTEAFF
D gene: -; clone size: -; V gene: TRBV15; J gene: TRBJ2-7; CDR3 DNA: TGTGCCACCAGCAGAGAAGCGCGGGCTTACGAGCAGTACTTC; CDR3 protein: CATSREARAYEQYF
D gene: TRBD1; clone size: -; V gene: TRBV6-5; J gene: TRBJ2-7; CDR3 DNA: TGTGCCAGCAGTTACTTACAGGGGTCTACCTACGAGCAGTACTTC; CDR3 protein: CASSYLQGSTYEQYF
D gene: TRBD1; clone size: -; V gene: TRBV6-5; J gene: TRBJ2-7; CDR3 DNA: TGTGCCAGCAGTTCCGTGGACAGGGAAGTCGACGAGCAGTACTTC; CDR3 protein: CASSSVDREVDEQYF
D gene: -; clone size: -; V gene: TRBV11-2; J gene: TRBJ2-7; CDR3 DNA: TGTGCCAGCAGGGTCCCCCCGGGCGAGCAGTACTTC; CDR3 protein: CASRVPPGEQYF
D gene: -; clone size: -; V gene: TRBV7-9; J gene: TRBJ1-3; CDR3 DNA: TGTGCCAGCAGCTATGACAGCTCTGGAAACACCATATATTTT; CDR3 protein: CASSYDSSGNTIYF
D gene: TRBD2; clone size: -; V gene: TRBV6-5; J gene: TRBJ2-7; CDR3 DNA: TGTGCCAGCAGTTACGTTAGCGGGGGAGATGAGCAGTACTTC; CDR3 protein: CASSYVSGGDEQYF
D gene: -; clone size: few; V gene: TRBV25-1; J gene: TRBJ1-1; CDR3 DNA: TGTGCCAGCAGTGCCTACACTGAAGCTTTCTTT; CDR3 protein: CASSAYTEAFF
D gene: TRBD2; clone size: -; V gene: TRBV7-2; J gene: TRBJ2-1; CDR3 DNA: TGTGCCAGCAGCCCGGGACTAGCGGGGGGGTCGGCCTGGTTCTTC; CDR3 protein: CASSPGLAGGSAWFF
D gene: TRBD2; clone size: -; V gene: TRBV5-4; J gene: TRBJ2-4; CDR3 DNA: TGTGCCAGCAGCCAGCGGGGGGGCCAAAACATTCAGTACTTC; CDR3 protein: CASSQRGGQNIQYF
D gene: -; clone size: -; V gene: TRBV18; J gene: TRBJ1-5; CDR3 DNA: TGTGCCAGCTCACGTCTCCTCAATCAGCCCCAGCATTTT; CDR3 protein: CASSRLLNQPQHF
D gene: -; clone size: -; V gene: TRBV13; J gene: TRBJ1-6; CDR3 DNA: TGTGCCAGCAGCGGCAGGGGTCTTTCACCCCTCCACTTT; CDR3 protein: CASSGRGLSPLHF
D gene: -; clone size: medium-sized; V gene: TRBV5-6; J gene: TRBJ1-6; CDR3 DNA: TGTGCCAGCAGCGTCGGTGGGGCTAATTCACCCCTCCACTTT; CDR3 protein: CASSVGGANSPLHF
D gene: TRBD1; clone size: few; V gene: TRBV7-9; J gene: TRBJ2-1; CDR3 DNA: TGTGCCAGCAGCTCCCTCGAGACAGGGGGGTACAATGAGCAGTTCTTC; CDR3 protein: CASSSLETGGYNEQFF
D gene: TRBD2; clone size: -; V gene: TRBV6-1; J gene: TRBJ2-7; CDR3 DNA: TGTGCCAGCAGTGAAGGGGTTAGCGGGGGGCACTACGAGCAGTACTTC; CDR3 protein: CASSEGVSGGHYEQYF
D gene: TRBD1; clone size: -; V gene: TRBV5-1; J gene: TRBJ2-7; CDR3 DNA: TGCGCCAGCAGCTTCCATCCCGGGACAGGGACCTACGAGCAGTACTTC; CDR3 protein: CASSFHPGTGTYEQYF
D gene: TRBD2; clone size: -; V gene: TRBV5-1; J gene: TRBJ2-1; CDR3 DNA: TGCGCCAGCAGCGGAGCGGGGGGGACTTTCGATGAGCAGTTCTTC; CDR3 protein: CASSGAGGTFDEQFF
D gene: TRBD2; clone size: few; V gene: TRBV29-1; J gene: TRBJ2-5; CDR3 DNA: TGCAGCGCCGGCCGGGGGGGACCCGCACAAGAGACCCAGTACTTC; CDR3 protein: CSAGRGGPAQETQYF
D gene: TRBD1; clone size: few; V gene: TRBV9; J gene: TRBJ2-7; CDR3 DNA: TGTGCCAGCAGCGAGGGGACAGGCCTCTCCTACGAGCAGTACTTC; CDR3 protein: CASSEGTGLSYEQYF
D gene: TRBD2; clone size: -; V gene: TRBV29-1; J gene: TRBJ2-5; CDR3 DNA: TGCAGCGCAGATATCGCGGGGGACCAAGAGACCCAGTACTTC; CDR3 protein: CSADIAGDQETQYF
D gene: -; clone size: -; V gene: TRBV6-5; J gene: TRBJ1-1; CDR3 DNA: TGTGCCAGCAGTTACTCGCAGACAGTGAACACTGAAGCTTTCTTT; CDR3 protein: CASSYSQTVNTEAFF
D gene: TRBD1; clone size: -; V gene: TRBV4-1; J gene: TRBJ1-4; CDR3 DNA: TGCGCCAGCAGCCAACTAGGACAGGGGAGGTCAACTAATGAAAAACTGTTTTTT; CDR3 protein: CASSQLGQGRSTNEKLFF
D gene: -; clone size: few; V gene: TRBV2; J gene: TRBJ1-5; CDR3 DNA: TGTGCCAGCAGTTCCTCAGGGGGCAATCAGCCCCAGCATTTT; CDR3 protein: CASSSSGGNQPQHF
D gene: TRBD1; clone size: -; V gene: TRBV6-5; J gene: TRBJ1-6; CDR3 DNA: TGTGCCAGCAATGACAGGGGGGTATATTCACCCCTCCACTTT; CDR3 protein: CASNDRGVYSPLHF